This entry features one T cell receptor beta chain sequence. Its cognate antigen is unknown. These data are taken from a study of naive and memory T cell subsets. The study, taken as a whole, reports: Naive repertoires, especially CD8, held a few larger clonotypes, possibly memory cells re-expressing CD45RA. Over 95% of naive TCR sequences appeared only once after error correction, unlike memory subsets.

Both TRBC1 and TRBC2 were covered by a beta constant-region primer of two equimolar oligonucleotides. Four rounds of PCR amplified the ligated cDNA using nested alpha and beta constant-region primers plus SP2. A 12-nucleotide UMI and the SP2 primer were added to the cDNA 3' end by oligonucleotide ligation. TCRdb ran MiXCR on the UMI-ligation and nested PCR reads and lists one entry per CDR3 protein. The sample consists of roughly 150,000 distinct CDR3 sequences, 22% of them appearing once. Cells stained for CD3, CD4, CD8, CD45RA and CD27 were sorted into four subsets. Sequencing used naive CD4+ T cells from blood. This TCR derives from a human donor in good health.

The CDR3 coding sequence is TGTGCCAGCAGTACCCAGGGAAGGGGGACCCAGTACTTC. Translation: CASSTQGRGTQYF. The V call is TRBV28, the J call TRBJ2-5; TRBD1 might be the D (5 bases). Trimming shortened V by 5 bases and J by 7 bases, and 14 bases separated the two germline ends. Germline V CDR1 and CDR2: MDHEN, SYDVKM. The CDR3 consists of 13 residues.